The T cell receptor (beta chain) under discussion was sequenced for a study of blood T cell repertoires in COVID-19. Background on the study: Sites across the United States, Italy and Spain contributed samples from acute and convalescent COVID-19.

How the authors handled the data: Nucleated cell number was recorded as an estimate derived from reference gene primer amplification. The repertoire was sequenced with immunoSEQ multiplex PCR; TCRdb's copy has only in-frame clones and lacks some. That table supplies the V and J calls and clone size; D and trimming were determined from the DNA. The sample includes some 150,000 clones, 85% to 90% of them seen just once. Germline loops: CDR1 SGHNT, CDR2 YENEEA. The V gene lost 5 bases and the J gene lost 8 bases, with 12 bases spanning the gap. The CDR3 covers 12 residues. The TCR comes from a woman aged 55-75 years with acute or convalescent COVID-19. This sequence joins TRBV11-3 and TRBJ1-1; D ambiguous. Sequenced sample: peripheral blood. The DNA of the CDR3 is TGTGCCAGCAGCCTCACCTTCCGGGAAGCTTTCTTT. Translating it yields CASSLTFREAFF. The full variable domain, in which reference TRBV11-3 and TRBJ1-1 provide the parts outside the CDR3, is EAGVVQSPRYKIIEKKQPVAFWCNPISGHNTLYWYLQNLGQGPELLIRYENEEAVDDSQLPKDRFSAERLKGVDSTLKIQPAELGDSAVYLCASSLTFREAFFGQGTRLTVV.